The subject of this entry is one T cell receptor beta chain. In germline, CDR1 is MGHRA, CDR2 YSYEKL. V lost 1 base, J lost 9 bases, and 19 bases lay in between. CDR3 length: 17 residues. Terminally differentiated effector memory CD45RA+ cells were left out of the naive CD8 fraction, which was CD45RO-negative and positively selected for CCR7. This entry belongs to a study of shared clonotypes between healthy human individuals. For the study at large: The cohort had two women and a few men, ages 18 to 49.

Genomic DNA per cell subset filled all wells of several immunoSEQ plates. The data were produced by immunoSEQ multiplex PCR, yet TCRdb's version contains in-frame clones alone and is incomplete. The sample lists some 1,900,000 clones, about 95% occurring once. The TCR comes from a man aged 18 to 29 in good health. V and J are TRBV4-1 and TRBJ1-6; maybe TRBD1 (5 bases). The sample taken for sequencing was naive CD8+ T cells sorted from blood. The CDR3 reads CASSQGMRGGFGSPLHF. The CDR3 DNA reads TGCGCCAGCAGCCAAGGAATGCGGGGGGGGTTTGGTTCACCCCTCCACTTT.